This TCR beta chain was identified during a study of T cells in Graves' hyperthyroidism and ophthalmopathy. The PBMCs were sourced from fresh peripheral blood (about 10 ml). The germline V gene encodes CDR1 SNHLY and CDR2 FYNNEI. This CDR3 spans 15 amino acids. Trimming cost V 7 bases and J 6 bases, with 18 bases left between them. This clonotype was picked up a small number of times. RNA transcripts were the template for amplifying TCR beta CDR3 regions. TCR CDR3 underwent first-round RT-PCR with the HTBI primer set. TCRdb analysed the multiplex PCR reads with MiXCR anew, one entry per CDR3 protein. The sample consists of some 440,000 distinct CDR3 sequences, approximately 15% of them appearing once.

This sequence joins TRBV2 and TRBJ2-2; D is possibly TRBD2 (6 bases). The clonotype was recovered from a woman in her late teens or twenties with Graves' hyperthyroidism. Material for sequencing was blood. CDR3 nucleotides: TGTGCCAGCACAAACCTGGAGGGGTTGGCCGGGGAGCTGTTTTTT. As protein: CASTNLEGLAGELFF.